The source of this T cell receptor beta chain is a study of blood T cell repertoires in COVID-19. Study in general: The analysed material was cDNA or gDNA that came from T cells, B-cell-depleted T cells, or PBMCs.

This table comes from immunoSEQ multiplex PCR, and its TCRdb copy is limited to in-frame clones, with some not included. In the table there are roughly 290,000 clones, roughly 85% of which are singletons. Recruits, aged roughly 18 to 90 years, lived in 24 US areas. The study counted Cohort 3 donors as recovered given two negative PCRs, clearance, or symptom resolution. Germline CDR1 and CDR2: SGHVS and FNYEAQ. Trimming pared 5 bases from V and 0 bases from J, leaving 10 bases between. CDR3 length: 15 residues. This sequence was found in a woman between 40 and 50 years old who had recovered from COVID-19. Material for sequencing was PBMCs or T cells enriched from blood (not recorded which). The chain carries TRBV7-6 and TRBJ1-4, with no clear D. CDR3 region: CASSQRGATNEKLFF. The CDR3 region has the DNA TGTGCCAGCAGCCAGAGAGGCGCAACTAATGAAAAACTGTTTTTT.